The 27 T cell receptor beta chains below come from one sample, sequenced in a study of CD8 T cells in Susac syndrome. After extraction with the RNeasy kit, about 0.45 to 1 ug of the RNA was reverse transcribed using random hexamers. Using its own MiXCR run on the immunoSEQ multiplex PCR reads, TCRdb lists one record per CDR3 protein. The table includes a few hundred thousand distinct CDR3 sequences, 80% to 95% detected once. Sample: CD8+ T cells from PBMCs. The origin of the receptors is a human donor with multiple sclerosis.

This clonotype was detected once. V is TRBV3-1 and J is TRBJ2-3; no clear D. CDR3 length: 13 residues. V was pared by 8 bases and J by 2 bases, with 11 bases between. Germline CDR1 and CDR2: LGHDT and YNNKEL (reference sequence). CDR3 coding DNA: TGTGCCAGCGTAGAGACTGACACAGATACGCAGTATTTT. It encodes CASVETDTDTQYF.

The rearrangement uses TRBV29-1 and TRBJ2-1, with D perhaps assigned TRBD1 or TRBD2 (5 bases each). Germline assignment: CDR1 SQVTM and CDR2 ANQGSEA. Trimming removed 4 bases at V and 9 bases at J, with 16 bases between. The CDR3 sequence is 13 residues long. The CDR3 nucleotides are TGCAGCGTTGGGGATGGGACGACGACTGAGCAGTTCTTC. This encodes CSVGDGTTTEQFF.

This chain joins TRBV7-2 and TRBJ2-7, with D hard to call. The CDR3 is 15 residues long. CDR1 and CDR2 from the germline V gene are SGHTA and FQGNSA. Between the trimmed V and J ends, which lost 1 base and 0 bases, there was a span of 10 bases. CDR3 DNA: TGTGCCAGCAGCTTAGGACTTGGGATCTCCTACGAGCAGTACTTC. It codes for CASSLGLGISYEQYF. The full variable domain, completed using reference TRBV7-2 and TRBJ2-7, is GAGVSQSPSNKVTEKGKDVELRCDPISGHTALYWYRQSLGQGLEFLIYFQGNSAPDKSGLPSDRFSAERTGGSVSTLTIQRTQQEDSAVYLCASSLGLGISYEQYFGPGTRLTVT.

This chain joins TRBV11-2 and TRBJ2-1; no clear D gene. The V gene lost 3 bases and the J gene lost 4 bases, with 1 base spanning the gap. The CDR3 has 11 residues. CDR1 is SGHAT and CDR2 is FQNNGV in the germline V gene. In nucleotides, the CDR3 is TGTGCCAGCAGCTTTTACAATGAGCAGTTCTTC. It yields the protein CASSFYNEQFF.

The V and J genes are TRBV6-6 and TRBJ1-2, with unresolved D. The V and J ends lost 7 bases and 2 bases respectively, with 14 bases between them. CDR1 and CDR2 (germline): MNHNY, SVGAGI (reference sequence). The length of the CDR3 is 14 residues. The CDR3 DNA reads TGTGCCAGCACGGGAGAGGGAATCAACTATGGCTACACCTTC. Its protein product is CASTGEGINYGYTF.

The genes are TRBV6-6 and TRBJ1-3; D is possibly TRBD1 (6 bases). The CDR3 runs 15 residues. Trimming cost V 7 bases and J 5 bases, with 18 bases left between them. Germline V gene lookup returns CDR1 MNHNY and CDR2 SVGAGI (reference sequence). This chain's CDR3 is CASTRGFGGRNTIYF. The CDR3 nucleotides are TGTGCCAGCACCCGAGGGTTCGGGGGGCGAAACACCATATATTTT.

The chain employs TRBV7-9 and TRBJ1-5; TRBD1 might be the D (6 bases). The germline gives CDR1 SEHNR, CDR2 FQNEAQ (reference sequence). The CDR3 is made up of 12 amino acids. V was cut by 5 bases and J by 8 bases, with 10 bases left in between. CDR3 sequence: CASSVGGEPQHF. In DNA form, the CDR3 reads TGTGCCAGCAGCGTAGGGGGGGAGCCCCAGCATTTT.

V usage is TRBV7-8 and J usage is TRBJ1-1, with 10 bases aligning to TRBD1. After removal of 5 bases from V and 2 bases from J, the junction contained 11 bases not matched to a gene. Germline CDR1 SGHVS, CDR2 FQNEAQ. This CDR3 region has 17 residues. This chain's CDR3 is CASSRTGTGEINTEAFF. CDR3 sequence (DNA): TGTGCCAGCAGCCGTACCGGGACAGGGGAGATAAACACTGAAGCTTTCTTT.

V and J are TRBV4-1 and TRBJ1-5; TRBD1 might be the D (5 bases). The CDR3 runs to 15 residues. Germline V lookup: CDR1 MGHRA, CDR2 YSYEKL. Trimming cost V 3 bases and J 3 bases, with 12 bases left between them. The CDR3 nucleotides read TGCGCCAGCAGCCAGGGTATAGGGGACAATCAGCCCCAGCATTTT. It yields the protein CASSQGIGDNQPQHF.

The chain combines TRBV9 with TRBJ2-7, with a tentative D call TRBD1 (9 bases). V lost 3 bases, J lost 5 bases, and 18 bases lay in between. CDR1 SGDLS and CDR2 YYNGEE come from the germline V gene. The CDR3 covers 15 residues. This CDR3 reads CASSAGGDRAHEQYF. The CDR3 region has the DNA TGTGCCAGCAGCGCGGGGGGGGACAGGGCCCACGAGCAGTACTTC.

The chain couples TRBV12-3 or TRBV12-4 to TRBJ2-1, with TRBD2 matching over 7 bases. CDR3 length equals 19 residues. Trimming at V came to 6 bases and at J to 4 bases, leaving 21 bases not matched to a gene. The chain's CDR3 is CASSPAPSGKLATYNEQFF. Here the CDR3 DNA reads TGTGCCAGCAGCCCTGCGCCGAGCGGGAAACTAGCTACATACAATGAGCAGTTCTTC.

The chain employs TRBV30 and TRBJ1-2; 7 bases are shared with TRBD1. The junction had 9 bases not matched to a gene; V was cut back by 1 base and J by 7 bases. The CDR3 extends over 14 amino acids. The germline gives CDR1 GTSNPN, CDR2 SVGIG (reference sequence). As DNA, the CDR3 is TGTGCCTGGAGTGACTACACAGGGGTGCTTGGCTACACCTTC. Residues: CAWSDYTGVLGYTF.

The J gene is TRBJ1-1, the V gene TRBV6-4; D might be TRBD1 (6 bases). Germline-derived CDR1 and CDR2 are MRHNA and SNTAGT. CDR3 length equals 14 residues. Trimming took off 1 base at V and 4 bases at J, with 10 bases between the two ends. The CDR3 coding sequence is TGTGCCAGCAGTGACTGGGGGGGCGGCACTGAAGCTTTCTTT. Translated: CASSDWGGGTEAFF.

The chain employs TRBV9 and TRBJ1-2; no reliable D call. V shed 4 bases and J shed 0 bases, with 13 bases lying between them. The CDR3 runs to 15 residues. CDR1 is SGDLS and CDR2 is YYNGEE in the germline V gene. CDR3 in DNA: TGTGCCAGCAGCCTTGGACGGACCACTAACTATGGCTACACCTTC. Amino acids: CASSLGRTTNYGYTF.

The chain carries TRBV12-5 and TRBJ2-7; 10 nucleotides agree with TRBD2. The J segment lost 6 bases and the V segment lost 5 bases, leaving 10 bases of the junction unmatched. CDR1 and CDR2 (germline): LGHNT, FRNRAP. The CDR3 runs to 15 residues. The CDR3 protein is CASGAASGSLAEQYF. For the CDR3, the DNA is TGTGCTAGTGGTGCCGCTAGCGGGAGTCTCGCCGAGCAGTACTTC.

This clonotype was detected only once. V usage is TRBV12-3 or TRBV12-4 and J usage is TRBJ2-1; maybe TRBD2 (6 bases). The V end was cut by 3 bases, the J end by 4 bases, with 10 bases between. The CDR3 extends over 14 amino acids. The CDR3 sequence: CASSFGTLYNEQFF. The CDR3 DNA reads as TGTGCCAGCAGTTTTGGGACTCTGTACAATGAGCAGTTCTTC.

The chain joins TRBV2 to TRBJ2-7, with TRBD1 as a possible D gene (6 bases). With 1 base removed from V and 10 bases from J, the gap between germline ends came to 14 bases. Germline V lookup: CDR1 SNHLY, CDR2 FYNNEI. The CDR3 length is 13 residues. This chain's CDR3 is CASSEGRQGRQYF. In DNA form, the CDR3 reads TGTGCCAGCAGTGAAGGCCGGCAGGGGAGACAGTACTTC. Based on the CDR3 plus reference TRBV2 and TRBJ2-7, the full variable domain is EPEVTQTPSHQVTQMGQEVILRCVPISNHLYFYWYRQILGQKVEFLVSFYNNEISEKSEIFDDQFSVERPDGSNFTLKIRSTKLEDSAMYFCASSEGRQGRQYFGPGTRLTVT.

The chain uses TRBV5-1 and TRBJ1-4, with TRBD1 identical over 8 bases. There are 16 residues in the CDR3. Germline V gene lookup returns CDR1 SGHRS and CDR2 YFSETQ. V dropped 4 bases and J dropped 3; count of bases not matched to a gene: 8. This CDR3 reads CASSPTGVLPNEKLFF. The CDR3 DNA sequence: TGCGCCAGCAGCCCGACAGGGGTCTTACCTAATGAAAAACTGTTTTTT.

Of note for this clonotype: The germline gene is not matched at one end of the junction; a read error may be the cause. The chain is built from TRBV5-6 and TRBJ2-5, with 11 nucleotides matching TRBD1. Germline CDR1 and CDR2: SGHDT and YYEEEE. The CDR3 length is 15 residues. The CDR3 region is CASSLGTGGQETQYF. Written as DNA, the CDR3 is TGCGCCAGCAGCCTAGGGACAGGGGGCCAAGAGACCCAGTACTTC. Based on the CDR3 plus reference TRBV5-6 and TRBJ2-5, the full variable domain is DAGVTQSPTHLIKTRGQQVTLRCSPKSGHDTVSWYQQALGQGPQFIFQYYEEEERQRGNFPDRFSGHQFPNYSSELNVNALLLGDSALYLCASSLGTGGQETQYFGPGTRLLVL.

This clonotype was recorded a few times. This chain joins TRBV27 and TRBJ2-2; D is possibly TRBD2 (6 bases). Germline V gene lookup returns CDR1 MNHEY and CDR2 SMNVEV (reference sequence). V lost 2 bases and J 4 bases, leaving 8 bases between the germline ends. This CDR3 comprises 14 residues. The CDR3 loop is CASSLAGGTGELFF. As DNA, the CDR3 is TGTGCCAGCAGTTTAGCCGGGGGCACCGGGGAGCTGTTTTTT.

This rearrangement joins TRBV27 to TRBJ2-1, with D hard to call. Germline assignment: CDR1 MNHEY and CDR2 SMNVEV (reference sequence). CDR3 length equals 12 residues. Trimming removed 5 bases from V and 9 bases from J, with 11 bases in between. The CDR3 sequence: CASSPTWGEQFF. CDR3 DNA sequence: TGTGCCAGCAGTCCCACGTGGGGTGAGCAGTTCTTC.

The chain joins TRBV7-3 to TRBJ2-7; no reliable D call. V was trimmed by 2 bases and J by 4 bases, leaving 21 bases between them. The CDR3 runs 17 residues. From germline, CDR1 is SGHTA and CDR2 FQGTGA. The chain's CDR3 is CASSLAFQERPAYEQYF. In nucleotides, the CDR3 is TGTGCCAGCAGCTTAGCGTTTCAAGAAAGGCCGGCGTACGAGCAGTACTTC.

This clonotype occurred a few times. The chain recombines TRBV19 with TRBJ2-7, with D tentatively TRBD2 (5 bases). V lost 6 bases to trimming and J lost 1 base, with 16 bases between them. The germline V gene encodes CDR1 LNHDA and CDR2 SQIVND (reference sequence). The CDR3 has 15 amino acids. CDR3 nucleotides: TGTGCCAGTAGCCCTACGGGGTCCCCTTCCTACGAGCAGTACTTC. This sequence encodes CASSPTGSPSYEQYF.

The J gene is TRBJ2-6, the V gene TRBV12-3 or TRBV12-4, with 9 positions matching TRBD1. This CDR3 spans 18 amino acids. V lost 6 bases and J lost 0; bases outside the gene matches: 9. CDR3 nucleotide sequence: TGTGCCAGCAGGGGCACCGGGACAGGGCGCTCTGGGGCCAACGTCCTGACTTTC. Translating it yields CASRGTGTGRSGANVLTF.

V is TRBV29-1 and J is TRBJ1-2; 8 bases map to TRBD1. Germline CDR1 and CDR2: SQVTM and ANQGSEA. The trim removed 6 bases at V and 5 bases at J, leaving 29 bases unmatched. The CDR3 is made up of 20 amino acids. The CDR3 DNA reads TGCAGCGTCTCACCCGGGACAGGCCTTAAGGAGGATGAAGGATTTTATGGCTACACCTTC. This sequence encodes CSVSPGTGLKEDEGFYGYTF.

The CDR3 bases are TGTGCCAGCAGCTTGTGGGGGCTTAATCAGCCCCAGCATTTT. Its translation is CASSLWGLNQPQHF. The rearrangement links TRBV5-6 to TRBJ1-5; a weak D match, TRBD1 (6 bases). V lost 1 base and J lost 4, with 9 bases in between. Germline V gene data show CDR1 as SGHDT and CDR2 as YYEEEE. The CDR3 is made up of 14 amino acids.

The chain couples TRBV30 to TRBJ1-2; tentative D call: TRBD1 (5 bases). This CDR3 is built from 15 residues. Germline values: CDR1 GTSNPN, CDR2 SVGIG (reference sequence). Between the trimmed V and J ends, which lost 2 bases and 0 bases, there was a span of 13 bases. The DNA for the CDR3 is TGTGCCTGGAGTCCTCCCGGGGGACCTAACTATGGCTACACCTTC. Translating gives CAWSPPGGPNYGYTF.